Sequencing of this T cell receptor beta chain was carried out in a study of beta chain features in type 1 diabetes. In its sample, this clone was seen many times. The CDR3 has 15 amino acids. From germline, CDR1 is LNHNV and CDR2 YYDKDF (reference sequence). Trimming stripped 0 bases from V and 3 bases from J, with 8 bases between. Isolated RNA was reverse transcribed in full, so expressed TCRB transcripts were sequenced. The data were produced by immunoSEQ multiplex PCR, yet TCRdb's version contains in-frame clones alone and is incomplete. Seen here are about 290,000 clones, 8% observed once, and the top ten hold 1%.

This TCR derives from a woman aged 18-29 years in good health. The chain is built from TRBV15 and TRBJ1-4; D is uncertain. The source material was central memory CD4+ T cells from blood. This CDR3 is CATSREAEANEKLFF. DNA for the CDR3: TGTGCCACCAGCAGAGAAGCGGAGGCTAATGAAAAACTGTTTTTT.